The text below deals with one TCR beta chain. This entry comes from a study of blood T cell repertoires in COVID-19. Study as a whole: The United States, Italy and Spain provided the acute and convalescent COVID-19 samples. Sample material is recorded as cDNA or gDNA derived from T cells, B-cell-depleted T cells, or PBMCs.

Original methodology: Using reference gene primer amplification, nucleated cell counts were estimated. Generated by immunoSEQ multiplex PCR, the TCRdb table keeps only in-frame clones and is missing some. D and trimming come from the DNA, and the V and J calls and clone size come from that table. The sample yields fewer than 150,000 clones, about 80% seen once. V lost 3 bases and J 8 bases, leaving 15 bases between the germline ends. Germline loops: CDR1 SGDLS, CDR2 YYNGEE. The CDR3 sequence is 14 residues long. This receptor was taken from a human donor in a cohort sampled during active COVID-19. The chain uses TRBV9 and TRBJ2-1; tentatively, D is TRBD2 (6 bases). Input material: peripheral blood. The CDR3 DNA sequence: TGTGCCAGCAGCGGTCCACACCCGGGGGATGAGCAGTTCTTC. Its protein product is CASSGPHPGDEQFF.